This T cell receptor (beta chain) was documented in a study of long-term antiretroviral therapy in people with HIV. A word on this clone: What it binds is not known.

Each contributor possessed a minimum of one pre-ART and a minimum of two post-ART PBMC samples. In each sample, 1-10 million cryopreserved PBMC were present before DNA extraction. The CDR3 has 15 amino acids. Trimming took 4 bases from V and 6 from J; bases not matched to a gene: 9. Germline CDR1 and CDR2: LNHDA and SQIVND (reference sequence). Survey-level immunoSEQ v3.0 assays were run. Assay: immunoSEQ multiplex PCR; the TCRdb copy retains only in-frame clones and omits some. The table lists about 20,000 clones, less than 85% of them singletons, with about 11% in the top ten. Regarding the study as a whole: On ART adherence, viral resistance or therapy changes, no data were available. Transplant donor controls retained higher diversity, though diversity increased after ART.

The starting material was unsorted PBMCs, obtained 0.2 years after starting antiretroviral therapy. The TCR comes from a woman between 40 and 50 years old with HIV. The chain joins TRBV19 to TRBJ1-1, with 9 bases that match TRBD1. CDR3 protein: CASSKGTGWSPEAFF. For the CDR3, the DNA is TGTGCCAGTAGTAAAGGGACAGGGTGGTCTCCTGAAGCTTTCTTT.